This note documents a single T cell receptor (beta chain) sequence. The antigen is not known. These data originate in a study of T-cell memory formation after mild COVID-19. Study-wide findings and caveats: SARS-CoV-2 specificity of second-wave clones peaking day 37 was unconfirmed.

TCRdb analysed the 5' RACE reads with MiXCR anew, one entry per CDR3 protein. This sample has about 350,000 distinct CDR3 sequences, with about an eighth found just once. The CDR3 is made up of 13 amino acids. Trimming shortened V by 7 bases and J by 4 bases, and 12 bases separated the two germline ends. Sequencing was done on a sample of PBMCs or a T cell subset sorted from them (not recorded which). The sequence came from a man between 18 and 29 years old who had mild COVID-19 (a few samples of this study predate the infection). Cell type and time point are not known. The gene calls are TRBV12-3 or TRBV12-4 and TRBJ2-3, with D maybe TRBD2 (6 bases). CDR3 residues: CASTLPGADTQYF. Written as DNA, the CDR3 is TGTGCCAGCACCCTCCCGGGGGCAGATACGCAGTATTTT.